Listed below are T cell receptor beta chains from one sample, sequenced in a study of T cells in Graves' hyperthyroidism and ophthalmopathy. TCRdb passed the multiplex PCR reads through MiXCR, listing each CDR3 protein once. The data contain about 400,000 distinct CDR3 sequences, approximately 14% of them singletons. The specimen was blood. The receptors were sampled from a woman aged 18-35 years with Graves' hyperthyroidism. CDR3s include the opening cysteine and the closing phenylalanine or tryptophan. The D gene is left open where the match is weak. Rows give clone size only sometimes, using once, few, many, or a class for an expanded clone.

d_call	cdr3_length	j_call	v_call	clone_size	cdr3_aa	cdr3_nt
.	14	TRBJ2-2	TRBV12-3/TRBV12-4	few	CASSLQGGTGELFF	TGTGCCAGCAGTTTACAGGGCGGCACCGGGGAGCTGTTTTTT
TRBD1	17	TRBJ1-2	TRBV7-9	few	CASSKTAGQGGKNGYTF	TGTGCCAGCAGTAAAACCGCGGGACAGGGGGGAAAGAATGGCTACACCTTC
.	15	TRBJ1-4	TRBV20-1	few	CSARPAWGEGGKLFF	TGCAGTGCTAGGCCAGCTTGGGGGGAAGGCGGAAAACTGTTTTTT
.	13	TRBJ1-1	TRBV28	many	CASRTNLNTEAFF	TGTGCCAGCAGAACTAACCTGAACACTGAAGCTTTCTTT
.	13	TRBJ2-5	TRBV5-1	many	CASSLDYQETQYF	TGCGCCAGCAGCTTGGACTACCAAGAGACCCAGTACTTC
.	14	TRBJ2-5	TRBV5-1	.	CASSLGALQETQYF	TGCGCCAGCAGCTTGGGAGCCCTTCAAGAGACCCAGTACTTC
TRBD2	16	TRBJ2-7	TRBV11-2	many	CASSRGTSGSEYEQYF	TGTGCCAGCAGCCGAGGGACTAGCGGGAGCGAATACGAGCAGTACTTC
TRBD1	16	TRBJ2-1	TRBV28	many	CASERGRASSYNEQFF	TGTGCCAGCGAAAGGGGGCGGGCGAGCTCCTACAATGAGCAGTTCTTC
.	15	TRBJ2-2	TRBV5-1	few	CASSLVGGLPGELFF	TGCGCCAGCAGCTTGGTCGGGGGTTTACCCGGGGAGCTGTTTTTT
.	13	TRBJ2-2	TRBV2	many	CASSEDRAGELFF	TGTGCCAGCAGTGAAGACAGAGCCGGGGAGCTGTTTTTT
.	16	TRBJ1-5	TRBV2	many	CASSEDRGARYQPQHF	TGTGCCAGCAGTGAAGATAGGGGGGCGAGGTATCAGCCCCAGCATTTT
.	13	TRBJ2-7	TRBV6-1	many	CASMRDSSYEQYF	TGTGCCAGCATGAGGGATAGCTCCTACGAGCAGTACTTC
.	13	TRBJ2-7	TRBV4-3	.	CASSQRVFYEQYF	TGCGCCAGCAGCCAAAGGGTTTTCTACGAGCAGTACTTC
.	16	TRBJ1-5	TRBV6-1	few	CASSEPVNSGNQPQHF	TGTGCCAGCAGTGAACCGGTAAATTCGGGCAATCAGCCCCAGCATTTT
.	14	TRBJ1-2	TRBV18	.	CATVQYKGNYGYTF	TGTGCCACCGTTCAGTATAAGGGAAACTATGGCTACACCTTC
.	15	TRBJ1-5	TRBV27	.	CASSLSGVRDQPQHF	TGTGCCAGCAGTTTATCTGGGGTTAGGGATCAGCCCCAGCATTTT
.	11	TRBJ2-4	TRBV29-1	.	CSVGDPSIQYF	TGCAGCGTTGGAGATCCCTCGATTCAGTACTTC
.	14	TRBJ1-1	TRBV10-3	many	CAISEKQGNTEAFF	TGTGCCATCAGTGAGAAGCAGGGGAACACTGAAGCTTTCTTT
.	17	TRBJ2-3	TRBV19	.	CASSIGTAPGSTDTQYF	TGTGCCAGTAGTATCGGGACCGCTCCAGGATCGACAGATACGCAGTATTTT
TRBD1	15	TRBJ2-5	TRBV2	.	CASIGDRGLKETQYF	TGTGCCAGCATCGGGGACAGGGGATTAAAAGAGACCCAGTACTTC
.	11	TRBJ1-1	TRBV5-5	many	CASSWVAEAFF	TGTGCCAGCAGCTGGGTTGCTGAAGCTTTCTTT
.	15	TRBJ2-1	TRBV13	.	CASSGGVSSYNEQFF	TGTGCCAGCAGCGGTGGGGTGAGCTCCTACAATGAGCAGTTCTTC
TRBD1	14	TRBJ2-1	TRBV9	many	CASSDKDRDNEQFF	TGTGCCAGCAGCGACAAAGACAGGGACAATGAGCAGTTCTTC
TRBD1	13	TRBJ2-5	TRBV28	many	CASSQGQEETQYF	TGTGCCAGCAGCCAAGGACAGGAAGAGACCCAGTACTTC
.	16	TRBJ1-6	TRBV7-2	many	CASSLDSLSYNSPLHF	TGTGCCAGCAGCTTAGACAGCCTCTCCTATAATTCACCCCTCCACTTT
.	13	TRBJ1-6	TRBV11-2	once	CASSQAGNSPLHF	TGTGCCAGCAGCCAAGCCGGTAATTCACCCCTCCACTTT
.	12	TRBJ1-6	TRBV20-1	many	CSAKEPNSPLHF	TGCAGTGCGAAAGAACCGAATTCACCCCTCCACTTT
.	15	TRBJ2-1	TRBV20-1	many	CSAREETAEPNEQFF	TGCAGTGCTAGAGAAGAGACAGCCGAACCCAATGAGCAGTTCTTC